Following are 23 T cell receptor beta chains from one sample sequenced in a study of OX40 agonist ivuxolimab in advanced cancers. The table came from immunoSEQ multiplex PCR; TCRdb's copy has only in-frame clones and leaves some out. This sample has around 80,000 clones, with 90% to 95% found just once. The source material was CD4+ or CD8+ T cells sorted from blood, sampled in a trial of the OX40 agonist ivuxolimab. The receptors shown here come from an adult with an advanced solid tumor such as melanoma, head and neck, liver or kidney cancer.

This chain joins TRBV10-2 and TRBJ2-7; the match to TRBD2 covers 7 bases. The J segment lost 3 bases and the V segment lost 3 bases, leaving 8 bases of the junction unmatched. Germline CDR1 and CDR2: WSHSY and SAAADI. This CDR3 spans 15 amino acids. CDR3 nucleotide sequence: TGCGCCAGCAGTGAAGTTCAGCGGGGATTCTACGAGCAGTACTTC. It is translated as CASSEVQRGFYEQYF.

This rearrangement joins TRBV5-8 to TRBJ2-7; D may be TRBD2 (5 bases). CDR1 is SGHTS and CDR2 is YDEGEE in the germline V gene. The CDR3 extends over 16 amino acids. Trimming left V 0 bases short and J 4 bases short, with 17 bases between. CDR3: CASSLDGRGPRYEQYF. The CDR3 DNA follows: TGTGCCAGCAGCTTGGACGGACGAGGGCCCAGGTACGAGCAGTACTTC.

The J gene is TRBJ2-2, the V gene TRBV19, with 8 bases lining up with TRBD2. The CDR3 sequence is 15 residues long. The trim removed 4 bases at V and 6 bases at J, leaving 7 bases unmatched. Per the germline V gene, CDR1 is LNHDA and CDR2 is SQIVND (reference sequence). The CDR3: CASSTISGAPGELFF. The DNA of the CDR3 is TGTGCCAGTAGTACTATTAGCGGGGCTCCCGGGGAGCTGTTTTTT.

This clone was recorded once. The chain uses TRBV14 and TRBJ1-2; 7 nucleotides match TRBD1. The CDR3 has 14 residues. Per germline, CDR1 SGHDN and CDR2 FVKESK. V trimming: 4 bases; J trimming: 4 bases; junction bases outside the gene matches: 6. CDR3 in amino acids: CASSPQGLIYGYTF. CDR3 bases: TGTGCCAGCAGCCCACAGGGGTTGATCTATGGCTACACCTTC.

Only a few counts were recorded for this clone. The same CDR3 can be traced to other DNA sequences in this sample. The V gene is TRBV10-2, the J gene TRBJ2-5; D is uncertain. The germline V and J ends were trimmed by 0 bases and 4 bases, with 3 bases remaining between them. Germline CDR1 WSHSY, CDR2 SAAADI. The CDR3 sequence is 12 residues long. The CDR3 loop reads CASSESGETQYF. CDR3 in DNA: TGCGCCAGCAGTGAGTCAGGAGAGACCCAGTACTTC.

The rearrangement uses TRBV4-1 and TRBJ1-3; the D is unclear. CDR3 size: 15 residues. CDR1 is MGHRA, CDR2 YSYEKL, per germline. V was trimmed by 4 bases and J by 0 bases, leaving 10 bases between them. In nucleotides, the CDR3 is TGCGCCAGCAGCCCCTCTTTTTCCTCTGGAAACACCATATATTTT. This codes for CASSPSFSSGNTIYF.

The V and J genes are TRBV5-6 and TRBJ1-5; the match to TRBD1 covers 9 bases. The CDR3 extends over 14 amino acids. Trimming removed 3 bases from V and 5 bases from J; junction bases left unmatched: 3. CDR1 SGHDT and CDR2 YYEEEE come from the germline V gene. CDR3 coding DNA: TGTGCCAGCAGCTCCGGGACAGGGTATCAGCCCCAGCATTTT. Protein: CASSSGTGYQPQHF.

The CDR3 sequence is CASSFAGGYNEQFF. As DNA, the CDR3 is TGTGCCAGCAGTTTTGCGGGGGGGTACAATGAGCAGTTCTTC. This chain connects TRBV27 to TRBJ2-1, with 9 bases fitting TRBD2. CDR1 MNHEY and CDR2 SMNVEV come from the germline V gene (reference sequence). The junction had 1 base not matched to a gene; V was cut back by 3 bases and J by 4 bases. The CDR3 runs to 14 residues.

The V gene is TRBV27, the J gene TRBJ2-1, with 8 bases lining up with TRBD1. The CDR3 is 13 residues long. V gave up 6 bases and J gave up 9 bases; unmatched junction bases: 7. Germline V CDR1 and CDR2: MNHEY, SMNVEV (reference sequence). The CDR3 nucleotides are TGTGCCAGCAGCGGACAGGGTAGTAGTGAGCAGTTCTTC. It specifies CASSGQGSSEQFF.

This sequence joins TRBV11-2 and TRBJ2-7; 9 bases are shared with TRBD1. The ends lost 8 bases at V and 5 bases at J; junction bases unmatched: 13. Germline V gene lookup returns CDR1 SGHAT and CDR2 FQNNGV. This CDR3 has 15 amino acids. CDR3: CASDSPRDREHEQYF. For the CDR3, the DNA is TGTGCCAGCGACTCTCCCCGGGACAGGGAACACGAGCAGTACTTC.

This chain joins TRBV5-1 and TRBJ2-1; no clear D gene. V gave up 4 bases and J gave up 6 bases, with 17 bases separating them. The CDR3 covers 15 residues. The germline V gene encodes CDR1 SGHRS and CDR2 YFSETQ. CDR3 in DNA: TGCGCCAGCAGCGGCCGGGCCCGATGGAGCAATGAGCAGTTCTTC. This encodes CASSGRARWSNEQFF. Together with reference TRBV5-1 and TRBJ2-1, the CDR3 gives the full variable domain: KAGVTQTPRYLIKTRGQQVTLSCSPISGHRSVSWYQQTPGQGLQFLFEYFSETQRNKGNFPGRFSGRQFSNSRSEMNVSTLELGDSALYLCASSGRARWSNEQFFGPGTRLTVL.

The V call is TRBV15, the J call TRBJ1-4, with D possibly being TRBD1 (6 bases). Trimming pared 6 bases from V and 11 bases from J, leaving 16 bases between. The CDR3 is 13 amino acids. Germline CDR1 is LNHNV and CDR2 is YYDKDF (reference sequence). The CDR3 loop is CATSNHLGAKLFF. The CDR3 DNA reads TGTGCCACCAGTAACCATCTGGGGGCTAAACTGTTTTTT.

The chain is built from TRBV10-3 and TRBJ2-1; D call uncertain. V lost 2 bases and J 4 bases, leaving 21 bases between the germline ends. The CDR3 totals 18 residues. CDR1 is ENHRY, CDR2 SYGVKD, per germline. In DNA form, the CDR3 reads TGTGCCATCAGTGAGGTCAAGGGCCATAACCTAGTTTACAATGAGCAGTTCTTC. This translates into CAISEVKGHNLVYNEQFF.

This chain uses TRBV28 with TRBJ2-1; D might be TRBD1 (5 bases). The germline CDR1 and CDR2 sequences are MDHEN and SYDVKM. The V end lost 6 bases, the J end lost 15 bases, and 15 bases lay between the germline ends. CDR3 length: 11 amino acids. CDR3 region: CASSYGASGFF. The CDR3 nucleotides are TGTGCCAGCAGCTATGGGGCCTCGGGGTTCTTC.

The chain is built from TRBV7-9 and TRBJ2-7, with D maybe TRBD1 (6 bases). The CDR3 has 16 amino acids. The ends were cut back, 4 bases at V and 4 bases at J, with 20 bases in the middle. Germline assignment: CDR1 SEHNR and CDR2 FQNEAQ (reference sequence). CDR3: CASSSRHWTENYEQYF. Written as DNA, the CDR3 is TGTGCCAGCAGCTCTCGTCATTGGACAGAGAATTACGAGCAGTACTTC.

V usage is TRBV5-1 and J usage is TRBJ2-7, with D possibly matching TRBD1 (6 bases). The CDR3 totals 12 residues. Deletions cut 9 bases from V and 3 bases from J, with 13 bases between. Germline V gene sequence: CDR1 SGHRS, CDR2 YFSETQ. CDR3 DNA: TGCGCCACCCGGGACATGGACTACGAGCAGTACTTC. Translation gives CATRDMDYEQYF.

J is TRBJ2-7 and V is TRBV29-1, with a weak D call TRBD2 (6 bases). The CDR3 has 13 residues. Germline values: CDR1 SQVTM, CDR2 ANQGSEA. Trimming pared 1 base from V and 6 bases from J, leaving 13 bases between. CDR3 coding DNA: TGCAGCGTTGAAGGCGGGGAGGTGGGCGAGCAGTACTTC. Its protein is CSVEGGEVGEQYF.

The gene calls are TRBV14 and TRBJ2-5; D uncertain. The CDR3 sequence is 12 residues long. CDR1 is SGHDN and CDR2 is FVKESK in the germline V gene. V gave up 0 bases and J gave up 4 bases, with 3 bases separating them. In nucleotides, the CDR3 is TGTGCCAGCAGCCAAGATCCAGAGACCCAGTACTTC. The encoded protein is CASSQDPETQYF.

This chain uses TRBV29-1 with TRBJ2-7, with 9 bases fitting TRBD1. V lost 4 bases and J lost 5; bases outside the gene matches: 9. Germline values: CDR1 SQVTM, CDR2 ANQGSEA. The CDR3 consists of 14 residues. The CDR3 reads CSVAPGTGSHEQYF. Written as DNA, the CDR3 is TGCAGCGTTGCTCCCGGGACAGGGAGCCACGAGCAGTACTTC.

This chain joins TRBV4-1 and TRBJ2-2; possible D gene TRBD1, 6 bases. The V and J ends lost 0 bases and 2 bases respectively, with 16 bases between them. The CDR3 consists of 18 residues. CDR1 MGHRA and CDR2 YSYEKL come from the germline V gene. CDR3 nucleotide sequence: TGCGCCAGCAGCCAAGACCCTCCGGGACACTATAACACCGGGGAGCTGTTTTTT. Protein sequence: CASSQDPPGHYNTGELFF.

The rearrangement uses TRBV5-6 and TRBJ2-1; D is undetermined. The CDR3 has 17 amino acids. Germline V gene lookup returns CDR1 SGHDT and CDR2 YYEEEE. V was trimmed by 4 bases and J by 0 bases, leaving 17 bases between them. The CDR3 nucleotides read TGTGCCAGCAGCCGACCCCCACTTCGAAGCTCCTACAATGAGCAGTTCTTC. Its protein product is CASSRPPLRSSYNEQFF.

For the CDR3, the DNA is TGTGCCAGCAGTTACCTGCCAGGCCATCCCTACGAGCAGTACTTC. Translating it yields CASSYLPGHPYEQYF. The rearrangement links TRBV6-5 to TRBJ2-7; D unclear. The CDR3 is made up of 15 amino acids. Germline V gene lookup returns CDR1 MNHEY and CDR2 SVGAGI. V lost 2 bases and J lost 2, with 13 bases in between.

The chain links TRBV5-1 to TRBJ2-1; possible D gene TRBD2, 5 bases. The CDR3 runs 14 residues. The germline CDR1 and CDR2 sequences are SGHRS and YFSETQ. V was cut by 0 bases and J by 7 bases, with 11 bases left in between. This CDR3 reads CASSLAEVWNEQFF. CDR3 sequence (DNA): TGCGCCAGCAGCTTGGCGGAGGTCTGGAATGAGCAGTTCTTC. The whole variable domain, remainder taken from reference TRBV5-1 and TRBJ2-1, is KAGVTQTPRYLIKTRGQQVTLSCSPISGHRSVSWYQQTPGQGLQFLFEYFSETQRNKGNFPGRFSGRQFSNSRSEMNVSTLELGDSALYLCASSLAEVWNEQFFGPGTRLTVL.